Below, 27 T cell receptor beta chains from the same sample are listed, as sequenced in a study of T cell changes during pregnancy in multiple sclerosis. Sequencing used immunoSEQ multiplex PCR; TCRdb keeps in-frame clones, though not all of them. This table holds 40,000 to 60,000 clones, 85% to 95% found once. This material consisted of CD4+ T cells from peripheral blood mononuclear cells, taken in the third trimester of pregnancy. These receptors originate from a female donor with multiple sclerosis, enrolled in a pregnancy study.

The chain recombines TRBV7-2 with TRBJ2-5, with D maybe TRBD1 (6 bases). This CDR3 spans 15 amino acids. Germline lookup yields CDR1 SGHTA and CDR2 FQGNSA. V was trimmed by 1 base and J by 2 bases, leaving 11 bases between them. The CDR3 DNA follows: TGTGCCAGCAGCTTAGGACAGGCCCAACAAGAGACCCAGTACTTC. Its translation: CASSLGQAQQETQYF.

The DNA of the CDR3 is TGTGCCAGTAGTATAGGGAGAGCGGTAAGCTCCTACAATGAGCAGTTCTTC. The encoded protein is CASSIGRAVSSYNEQFF. The V and J genes are TRBV19 and TRBJ2-1; D might be TRBD2 (5 bases). The V end lost 1 base, the J end lost 0 bases, and 13 bases lay between the germline ends. From germline, CDR1 is LNHDA and CDR2 SQIVND (reference sequence). The CDR3 covers 17 residues.

The V gene is TRBV6-1, the J gene TRBJ1-5; no firm D call. The V end was cut by 4 bases, the J end by 7 bases, with 11 bases between. The germline V gene encodes CDR1 MNHNS and CDR2 SASEGT. The CDR3 loop spans 13 amino acids. CDR3 residues: CASSAWEGQPQHF. The CDR3 DNA follows: TGTGCCAGCAGTGCGTGGGAGGGCCAGCCCCAGCATTTT.

V usage is TRBV28 and J usage is TRBJ2-5; 8 bases align to TRBD1. The germline V gene encodes CDR1 MDHEN and CDR2 SYDVKM. The CDR3 spans 15 residues. The junction had 5 bases not matched to a gene; V was cut back by 4 bases and J by 1 base. The DNA of the CDR3 is TGTGCCAGCAGTTCGCTGACAGGGGTCCAAGAGACCCAGTACTTC. Protein: CASSSLTGVQETQYF.

The CDR3 loop is CASSLADPNYNEQFF. The DNA of the CDR3 is TGCGCCAGCAGTCTAGCGGACCCGAACTACAATGAGCAGTTCTTC. This chain links TRBV5-1 with TRBJ2-1, with TRBD2 matching over 7 bases. The CDR3 consists of 15 residues. Germline CDR1 SGHRS, CDR2 YFSETQ. J gave up 3 bases and V 5 bases, and 8 bases lay outside the gene matches.

The chain uses TRBV27 and TRBJ1-1; D gene ambiguous. The CDR3 is 12 residues long. Germline-derived CDR1 and CDR2 are MNHEY and SMNVEV (reference sequence). With 4 bases removed from V and 8 bases from J, the gap between germline ends came to 11 bases. In DNA, the CDR3 is TGTGCCAGCAGTTCTTTTGGGAGGGAAGCTTTCTTT. It yields the protein CASSSFGREAFF.

This chain connects TRBV6-5 to TRBJ1-2, with 7 bases fitting TRBD1. Germline values: CDR1 MNHEY, CDR2 SVGAGI. The ends lost 2 bases at V and 3 bases at J; junction bases unmatched: 9. This CDR3 has 16 residues. The CDR3 DNA sequence: TGTGCCAGCAGTTACACGATCCCCGGGACAGACTATGGCTACACCTTC. Encoded protein: CASSYTIPGTDYGYTF.

The chain couples TRBV5-1 to TRBJ2-1; 10 bases are a match to TRBD1. The germline CDR1 and CDR2 sequences are SGHRS and YFSETQ. This CDR3 spans 14 amino acids. The J segment lost 7 bases and the V segment lost 7 bases, leaving 8 bases of the junction unmatched. Here the CDR3 reads CASHVGQGGNEQFF. CDR3 bases: TGCGCCAGCCACGTAGGACAGGGGGGGAATGAGCAGTTCTTC.

This clone was seen more than once but under ten times. Written as DNA, the CDR3 is TGTGCCAGCAGCCTCAGGGGGAAGGAGTATTTT. Translated: CASSLRGKEYF. This chain joins TRBV5-4 and TRBJ1-3; 7 positions agree with TRBD1. The trim removed 4 bases at V and 16 bases at J, leaving 8 bases unmatched. CDR1 is SGHNT and CDR2 is YYREEE in the germline V gene (reference sequence). This CDR3 is built from 11 residues.

The chain uses TRBV5-1 and TRBJ2-6; TRBD1 matches 8 bases. Germline V lookup: CDR1 SGHRS, CDR2 YFSETQ. V was clipped by 6 bases and J by 2 bases; unmatched bases: 1. The CDR3 spans 14 residues. The CDR3 DNA is TGCGCCAGCACACAGGGGGCTGGGGCCAACGTCCTGACTTTC. Amino acid sequence: CASTQGAGANVLTF.

This chain joins TRBV28 and TRBJ2-1, with 8 bases that match TRBD2. Germline V lookup: CDR1 MDHEN, CDR2 SYDVKM. V shed 7 bases, J shed 2 bases, and the junction held 7 bases outside the gene matches. CDR3 size: 15 residues. The CDR3 loop is CASTTGGATYNEQFF. The CDR3 DNA follows: TGTGCCAGCACGACGGGGGGGGCCACCTACAATGAGCAGTTCTTC.

The chain employs TRBV5-4 and TRBJ1-2; TRBD1 is a possible D gene (5 bases). Trimming stripped 0 bases from V and 8 bases from J, with 8 bases between. The germline gives CDR1 SGHNT, CDR2 YYREEE (reference sequence). The CDR3 totals 12 residues. The CDR3 sequence is CASSLEGVGYTF. CDR3 coding DNA: TGTGCCAGCAGCTTGGAAGGGGTGGGCTACACCTTC.

This CDR3 is CASSPAGGSSYNEQFF. CDR3 coding DNA: TGCGCCAGCAGCCCGGCTGGGGGGAGCTCCTACAATGAGCAGTTCTTC. The V gene is TRBV5-1, the J gene TRBJ2-1; D is possibly TRBD2 (6 bases). Trimming stripped 4 bases from V and 0 bases from J, with 14 bases between. Germline CDR1 reads SGHRS; CDR2 reads YFSETQ. The CDR3 runs 16 residues.

V gene TRBV27 combines with J gene TRBJ1-2; maybe TRBD1 (5 bases). The ends were cut back, 7 bases at V and 2 bases at J, with 11 bases in the middle. Looked up from germline, CDR1 is MNHEY and CDR2 is SMNVEV (reference sequence). The CDR3 is 13 residues long. The CDR3 region has the DNA TGTGCCAGCAAAATGGGGGGGAACTATGGCTACACCTTC. It is translated as CASKMGGNYGYTF.

The rearrangement links TRBV6-5 to TRBJ2-7; 13 bases map to TRBD2. This CDR3 spans 15 amino acids. CDR1 and CDR2 (germline): MNHEY, SVGAGI. J was trimmed by 6 bases and V by 2 bases; bases with no gene match: 4. The CDR3 nucleotides are TGTGCCAGCAGTTACCTACTAGCGGGAGGGGCCGAGCAGTACTTC. This encodes CASSYLLAGGAEQYF.

The chain joins TRBV9 to TRBJ2-7; tentatively, D is TRBD1 (5 bases). CDR3 size: 14 residues. V lost 0 bases and J 5 bases, leaving 12 bases between the germline ends. Germline V CDR1 and CDR2: SGDLS, YYNGEE. The CDR3 coding sequence is TGTGCCAGCAGCGTAGAAAGGGGTTTCGACGAGCAGTACTTC. Residues: CASSVERGFDEQYF.

The rearrangement links TRBV10-3 to TRBJ1-1, with 7 bases identical to TRBD1. V lost 10 bases, J lost 1 base, and 12 bases stayed unmatched. CDR1 is ENHRY and CDR2 is SYGVKD in the germline V gene. This CDR3 has 15 residues. The CDR3 sequence is CATRQGPPPNTEAFF. CDR3 bases: TGTGCCACAAGACAGGGCCCCCCGCCGAACACTGAAGCTTTCTTT.

The DNA of the CDR3 is TGCGCCAGCAGCTTGGGCGGGGTTAGCAATCAGCCCCAGCATTTT. This sequence encodes CASSLGGVSNQPQHF. The chain carries TRBV5-1 and TRBJ1-5; D unresolved. The CDR3 is 15 residues long. The germline gives CDR1 SGHRS, CDR2 YFSETQ. Trimming removed 0 bases at V and 0 bases at J, with 7 bases between.

The chain couples TRBV2 to TRBJ2-5; 7 bases are a match to TRBD1. Germline V CDR1 and CDR2: SNHLY, FYNNEI. This CDR3 comprises 12 residues. Trimming took 11 bases from V and 2 from J; bases not matched to a gene: 5. In nucleotides, the CDR3 is TGTGCCGTGGGGACAGAGCAAGAGACCCAGTACTTC. This sequence encodes CAVGTEQETQYF.

The rearrangement joins TRBV9 to TRBJ2-3, with D perhaps TRBD2 (7 bases). The CDR3 is 16 residues long. The germline V gene has CDR1 SGDLS and CDR2 YYNGEE. Between the trimmed V and J ends, which lost 0 bases and 0 bases, there was a span of 11 bases. The CDR3 reads CASSVVGGASTDTQYF. As DNA, the CDR3 is TGTGCCAGCAGCGTAGTGGGGGGGGCTAGCACAGATACGCAGTATTTT. Full variable domain (missing parts from reference TRBV9 and TRBJ2-3): DSGVTQTPKHLITATGQRVTLRCSPRSGDLSVYWYQQSLDQGLQFLIQYYNGEERAKGNILERFSAQQFPDLHSELNLSSLELGDSALYFCASSVVGGASTDTQYFGPGTRLTVL.

This chain joins TRBV25-1 and TRBJ2-7; perhaps TRBD1 as D (6 bases). Trimming removed 3 bases from V and 2 bases from J, with 11 bases in between. This CDR3 spans 14 amino acids. Germline V gene data show CDR1 as MGHDK and CDR2 as SYGVNS. The CDR3: CASSELDSTYEQYF. In DNA, the CDR3 is TGTGCCAGCAGTGAGCTGGACAGCACCTACGAGCAGTACTTC.

V gene TRBV14 combines with J gene TRBJ2-1; 7 nucleotides match TRBD2. The CDR3 covers 13 residues. Per the germline V gene, CDR1 is SGHDN and CDR2 is FVKESK. The V segment lost 4 bases and the J segment 11 bases; nucleotides outside the gene matches: 8. The CDR3 DNA reads TGTGCCAGCAGCCTCAACCTAGCGGAAAAGCAGTTCTTC. This encodes CASSLNLAEKQFF.

The CDR3 DNA reads TGTGCCAGCAGCCGATTAGGGGGAGGGTCCGGCTACACCTTC. As protein: CASSRLGGGSGYTF. This chain links TRBV14 with TRBJ1-2; a possible D gene is TRBD1 (6 bases). The CDR3 is 14 residues long. Germline CDR1 SGHDN, CDR2 FVKESK. Trimming pared 4 bases from V and 8 bases from J, leaving 17 bases between.

The V call is TRBV5-1, the J call TRBJ2-2; D is possibly TRBD1 (6 bases). This CDR3 is 16 amino acids long. Germline-derived CDR1 and CDR2 are SGHRS and YFSETQ. With 0 bases removed from V and 5 bases from J, the gap between germline ends came to 14 bases. This chain's CDR3 is CASSLVGAVLTGELFF. The CDR3 nucleotides read TGCGCCAGCAGCTTGGTGGGGGCTGTACTTACCGGGGAGCTGTTTTTT.

The V gene is TRBV5-1, the J gene TRBJ2-1, with TRBD2 identical over 16 bases. V was clipped by 2 bases and J by 7 bases; unmatched bases: 12. The CDR3 runs to 19 residues. Germline V gene lookup returns CDR1 SGHRS and CDR2 YFSETQ. Here the CDR3 DNA reads TGCGCCAGCAGCTTCGGCTCCGGGACTAGCGGGAGGGGTAGGAATGAGCAGTTCTTC. It translates to CASSFGSGTSGRGRNEQFF.

The chain combines TRBV30 with TRBJ2-7; 7 positions agree with TRBD1. Unmatched junction bases numbered 1, after V lost 5 bases and J lost 0 bases. The V gene's germline CDR1 is GTSNPN and CDR2 SVGIG (reference sequence). The CDR3 sequence is 12 residues long. CDR3 in amino acids: CAWGDSSYEQYF. DNA for the CDR3: TGTGCCTGGGGGGACAGCTCCTACGAGCAGTACTTC.

The V call is TRBV7-9, the J call TRBJ2-6; D might be TRBD1 (5 bases). In germline, CDR1 is SEHNR, CDR2 FQNEAQ (reference sequence). The CDR3 covers 17 residues. The V and J ends lost 3 bases and 0 bases respectively, with 12 bases between them. In DNA form, the CDR3 reads TGTGCCAGCAGCTTCCTTACAGGCCCCTCTGGGGCCAACGTCCTGACTTTC. It is translated as CASSFLTGPSGANVLTF.